This T cell receptor (beta chain) was identified in a study of blood T cell repertoires in COVID-19. V was cut by 4 bases and J by 0 bases, with 12 bases left in between. The CDR3 totals 14 residues. Germline V gene lookup returns CDR1 GTSNPN and CDR2 SVGIG (reference sequence). Original processing notes: Reference gene primer amplification gave estimated nucleated cell counts. Sequencing was performed with immunoSEQ multiplex PCR; in TCRdb, only in-frame clones are kept and a portion is missing. V, J and clone size are those of that table, while D and trimming were read from the DNA. The sample carries a few hundred thousand clones, approximately 80% recorded once.

The V call is TRBV30, the J call TRBJ1-1; D might be TRBD1 (5 bases). This clonotype was sampled from a man in his forties who had recovered from COVID-19. Sequencing input: peripheral blood. CDR3 DNA sequence: TGTGCCTGGAAGGGGTTGAACATGAACACTGAAGCTTTCTTT. Translating gives CAWKGLNMNTEAFF.